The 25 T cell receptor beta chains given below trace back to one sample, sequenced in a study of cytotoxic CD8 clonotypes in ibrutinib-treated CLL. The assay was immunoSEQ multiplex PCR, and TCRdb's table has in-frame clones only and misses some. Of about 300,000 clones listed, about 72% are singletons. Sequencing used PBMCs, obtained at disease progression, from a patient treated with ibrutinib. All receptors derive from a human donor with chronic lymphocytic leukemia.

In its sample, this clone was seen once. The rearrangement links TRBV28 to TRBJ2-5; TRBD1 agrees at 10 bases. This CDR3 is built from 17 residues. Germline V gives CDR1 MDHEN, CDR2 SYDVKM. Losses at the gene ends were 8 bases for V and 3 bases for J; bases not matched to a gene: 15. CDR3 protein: CASPPPGQGFSEETQYF. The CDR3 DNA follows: TGTGCCAGCCCCCCACCGGGACAGGGGTTTTCGGAAGAGACCCAGTACTTC.

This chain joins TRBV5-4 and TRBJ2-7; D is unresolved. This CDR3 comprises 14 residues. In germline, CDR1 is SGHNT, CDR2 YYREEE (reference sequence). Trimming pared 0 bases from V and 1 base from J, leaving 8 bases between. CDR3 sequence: CASSLGFGSYEQYF. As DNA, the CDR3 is TGTGCCAGCAGCTTGGGGTTTGGGTCCTACGAGCAGTACTTC.

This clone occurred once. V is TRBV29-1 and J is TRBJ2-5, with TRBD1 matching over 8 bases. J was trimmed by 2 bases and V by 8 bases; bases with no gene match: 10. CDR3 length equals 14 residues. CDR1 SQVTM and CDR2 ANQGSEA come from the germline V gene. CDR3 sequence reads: CSISTGTGQETQYF. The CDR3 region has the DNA TGCAGCATATCAACCGGGACAGGACAAGAGACCCAGTACTTC.

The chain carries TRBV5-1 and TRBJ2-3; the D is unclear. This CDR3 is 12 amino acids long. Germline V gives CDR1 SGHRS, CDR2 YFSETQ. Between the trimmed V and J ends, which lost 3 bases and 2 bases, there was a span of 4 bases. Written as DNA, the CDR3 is TGCGCCAGCAGCTGGTCCACAGATACGCAGTATTTT. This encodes CASSWSTDTQYF.

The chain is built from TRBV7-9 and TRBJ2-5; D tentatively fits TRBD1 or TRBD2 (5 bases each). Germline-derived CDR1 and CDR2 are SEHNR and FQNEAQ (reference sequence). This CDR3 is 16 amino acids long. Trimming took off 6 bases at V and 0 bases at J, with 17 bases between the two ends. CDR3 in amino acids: CASSNPGRRNQETQYF. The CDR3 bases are TGTGCCAGCAGTAACCCGGGACGGAGAAACCAAGAGACCCAGTACTTC. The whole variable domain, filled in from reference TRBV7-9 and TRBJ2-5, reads DTGVSQNPRHKITKRGQNVTFRCDPISEHNRLYWYRQTLGQGPEFLTYFQNEAQLEKSRLLSDRFSAERPKGSFSTLEIQRTEQGDSAMYLCASSNPGRRNQETQYFGPGTRLLVL.

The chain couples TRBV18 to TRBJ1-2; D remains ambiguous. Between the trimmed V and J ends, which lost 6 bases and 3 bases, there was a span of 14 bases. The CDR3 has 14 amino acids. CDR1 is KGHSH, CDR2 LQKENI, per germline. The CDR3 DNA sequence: TGTGCCAGCTCGGGCCTTCGGGTAGACTATGGCTACACCTTC. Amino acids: CASSGLRVDYGYTF. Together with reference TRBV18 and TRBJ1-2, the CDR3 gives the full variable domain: NAGVMQNPRHLVRRRGQEARLRCSPMKGHSHVYWYRQLPEEGLKFMVYLQKENIIDESGMPKERFSAEFPKEGPSILRIQQVVRGDSAAYFCASSGLRVDYGYTFGSGTRLTVV.

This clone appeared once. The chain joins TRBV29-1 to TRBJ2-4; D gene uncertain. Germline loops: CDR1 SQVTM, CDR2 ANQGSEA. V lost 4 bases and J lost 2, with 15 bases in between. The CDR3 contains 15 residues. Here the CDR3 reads CSVVPPAPSKNIQYF. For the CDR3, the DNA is TGCAGCGTTGTACCTCCAGCGCCCTCCAAAAACATTCAGTACTTC. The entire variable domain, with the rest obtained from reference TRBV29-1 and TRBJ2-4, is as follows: SAVISQKPSRDICQRGTSLTIQCQVDSQVTMMFWYRQQPGQSLTLIATANQGSEATYESGFVIDKFPISRPNLTFSTLTVSNMSPEDSSIYLCSVVPPAPSKNIQYFGAGTRLSVL.

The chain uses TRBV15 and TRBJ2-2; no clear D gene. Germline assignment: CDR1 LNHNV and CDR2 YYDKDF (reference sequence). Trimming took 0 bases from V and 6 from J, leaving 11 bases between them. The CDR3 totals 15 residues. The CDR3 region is CATSRDPWVPGELFF. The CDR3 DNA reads TGTGCCACCAGCAGAGATCCGTGGGTCCCCGGGGAGCTGTTTTTT.

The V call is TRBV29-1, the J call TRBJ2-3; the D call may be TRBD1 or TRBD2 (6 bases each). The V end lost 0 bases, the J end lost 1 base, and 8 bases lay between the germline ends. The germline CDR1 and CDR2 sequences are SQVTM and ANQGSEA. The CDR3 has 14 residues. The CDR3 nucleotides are TGCAGCGTTGAAGAAGGGGGGCGCACAGATACGCAGTATTTT. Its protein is CSVEEGGRTDTQYF.

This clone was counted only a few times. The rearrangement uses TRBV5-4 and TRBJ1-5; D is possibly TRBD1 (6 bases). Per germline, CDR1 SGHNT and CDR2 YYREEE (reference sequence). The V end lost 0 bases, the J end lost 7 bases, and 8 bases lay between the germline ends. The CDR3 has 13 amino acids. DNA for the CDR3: TGTGCCAGCAGCTTGGGCAGGGGACAGCCCCAGCATTTT. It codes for CASSLGRGQPQHF. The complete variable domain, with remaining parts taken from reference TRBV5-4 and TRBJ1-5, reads ETGVTQSPTHLIKTRGQQVTLRCSSQSGHNTVSWYQQALGQGPQFIFQYYREEENGRGNFPPRFSGLQFPNYSSELNVNALELDDSALYLCASSLGRGQPQHFGDGTRLSIL.

In DNA form, the CDR3 reads TGTGCCAGCAGCTTAGTTACTGGCCCATACGAGCAGTACTTC. This translates into CASSLVTGPYEQYF. This chain uses TRBV7-2 with TRBJ2-7; D gene uncertain. CDR3 size: 14 residues. The germline V gene encodes CDR1 SGHTA and CDR2 FQGNSA. V was cut by 1 base and J by 4 bases, with 11 bases left in between.

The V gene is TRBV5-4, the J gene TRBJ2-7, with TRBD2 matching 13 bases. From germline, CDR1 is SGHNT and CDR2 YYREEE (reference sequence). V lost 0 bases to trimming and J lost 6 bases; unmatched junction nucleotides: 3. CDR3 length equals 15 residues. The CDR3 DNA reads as TGTGCCAGCAGCTTGGTAGGACTAGCGGGAGCCGAGCAGTACTTC. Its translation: CASSLVGLAGAEQYF.

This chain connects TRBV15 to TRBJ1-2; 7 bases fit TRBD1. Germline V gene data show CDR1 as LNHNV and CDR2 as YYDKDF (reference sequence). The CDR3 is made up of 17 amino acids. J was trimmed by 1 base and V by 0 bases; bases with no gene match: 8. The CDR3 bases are TGTGCCACCAGCAGAGATCGGGACAGTTACTATAACTATGGCTACACCTTC. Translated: CATSRDRDSYYNYGYTF. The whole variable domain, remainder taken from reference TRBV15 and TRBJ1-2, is DAMVIQNPRYQVTQFGKPVTLSCSQTLNHNVMYWYQQKSSQAPKLLFHYYDKDFNNEADTPDNFQSRRPNTSFCFLDIRSPGLGDTAMYLCATSRDRDSYYNYGYTFGSGTRLTVV.

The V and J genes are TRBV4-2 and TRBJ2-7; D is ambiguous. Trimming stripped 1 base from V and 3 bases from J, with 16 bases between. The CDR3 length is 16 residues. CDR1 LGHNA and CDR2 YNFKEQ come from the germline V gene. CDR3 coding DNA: TGTGCCAGCAGCCAAGTTGAAACACGCTCATTCTACGAGCAGTACTTC. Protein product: CASSQVETRSFYEQYF.

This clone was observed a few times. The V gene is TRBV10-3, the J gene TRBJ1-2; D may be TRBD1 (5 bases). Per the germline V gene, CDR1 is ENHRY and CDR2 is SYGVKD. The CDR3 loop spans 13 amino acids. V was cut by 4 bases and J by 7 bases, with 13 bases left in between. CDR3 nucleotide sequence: TGTGCCATCAGTGCCGGAGGGGTGAGTGGCTACACCTTC. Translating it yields CAISAGGVSGYTF.

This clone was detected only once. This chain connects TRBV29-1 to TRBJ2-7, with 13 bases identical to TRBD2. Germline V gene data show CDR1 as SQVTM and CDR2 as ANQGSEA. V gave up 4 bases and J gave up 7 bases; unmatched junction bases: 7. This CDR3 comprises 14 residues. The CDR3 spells CSVVGLAGVGEQYF. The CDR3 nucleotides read TGCAGCGTTGTTGGACTAGCGGGAGTAGGGGAGCAGTACTTC.

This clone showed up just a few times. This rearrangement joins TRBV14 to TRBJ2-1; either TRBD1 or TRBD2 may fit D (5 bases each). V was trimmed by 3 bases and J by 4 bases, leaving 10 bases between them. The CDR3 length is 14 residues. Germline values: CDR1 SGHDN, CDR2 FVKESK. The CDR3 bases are TGTGCCAGCAGCCATTTCGGGACGTACAATGAGCAGTTCTTC. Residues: CASSHFGTYNEQFF.

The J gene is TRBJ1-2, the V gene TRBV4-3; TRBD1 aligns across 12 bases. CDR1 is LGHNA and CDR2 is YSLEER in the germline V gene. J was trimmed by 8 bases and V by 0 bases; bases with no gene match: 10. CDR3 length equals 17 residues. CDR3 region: CASSQEGRDRGRRGYTF. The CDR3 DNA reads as TGCGCCAGCAGCCAAGAGGGGCGGGACAGGGGGCGACGAGGCTACACCTTC.

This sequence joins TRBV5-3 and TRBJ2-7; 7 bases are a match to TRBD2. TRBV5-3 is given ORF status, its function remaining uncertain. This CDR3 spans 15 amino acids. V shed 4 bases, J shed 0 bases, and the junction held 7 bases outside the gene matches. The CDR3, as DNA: TGTGCCAGAAGCACCCGGACTAGTCTCTCCTACGAGCAGTACTTC. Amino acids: CARSTRTSLSYEQYF.

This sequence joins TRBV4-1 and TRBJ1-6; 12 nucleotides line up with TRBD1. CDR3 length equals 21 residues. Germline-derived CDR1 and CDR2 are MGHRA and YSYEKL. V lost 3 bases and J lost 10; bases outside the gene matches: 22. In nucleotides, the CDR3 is TGCGCCAGCAGCCACCCCCGGCAGGGACAGGGGGCTACACTACCACACTCACCCCTCCACTTT. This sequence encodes CASSHPRQGQGATLPHSPLHF.

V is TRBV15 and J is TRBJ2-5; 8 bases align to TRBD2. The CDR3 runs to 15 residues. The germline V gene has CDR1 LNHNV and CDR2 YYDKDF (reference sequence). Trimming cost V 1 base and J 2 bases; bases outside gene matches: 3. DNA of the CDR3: TGTGCCACCAGCAGAGCCCTAGCGGGTCAAGAGACCCAGTACTTC. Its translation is CATSRALAGQETQYF.

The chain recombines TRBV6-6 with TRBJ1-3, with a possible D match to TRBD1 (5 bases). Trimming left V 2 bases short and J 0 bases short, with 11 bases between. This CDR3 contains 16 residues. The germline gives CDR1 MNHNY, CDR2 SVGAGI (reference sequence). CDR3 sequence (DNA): TGTGCCAGCAGTTACCTTGGGGCAGCCTCTGGAAACACCATATATTTT. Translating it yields CASSYLGAASGNTIYF.

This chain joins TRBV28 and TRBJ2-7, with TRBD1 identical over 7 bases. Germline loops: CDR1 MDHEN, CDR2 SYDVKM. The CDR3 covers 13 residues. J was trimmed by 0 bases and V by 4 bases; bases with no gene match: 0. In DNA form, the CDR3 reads TGTGCCAGCAGTTCAGGGGGCTCCTACGAGCAGTACTTC. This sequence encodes CASSSGGSYEQYF.

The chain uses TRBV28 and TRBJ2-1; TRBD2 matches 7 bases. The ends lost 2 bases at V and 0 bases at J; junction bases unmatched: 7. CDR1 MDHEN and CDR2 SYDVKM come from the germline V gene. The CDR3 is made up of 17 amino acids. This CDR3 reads CASSLHLAESSYNEQFF. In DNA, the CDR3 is TGTGCCAGCAGTTTACACCTAGCGGAGAGCTCCTACAATGAGCAGTTCTTC.

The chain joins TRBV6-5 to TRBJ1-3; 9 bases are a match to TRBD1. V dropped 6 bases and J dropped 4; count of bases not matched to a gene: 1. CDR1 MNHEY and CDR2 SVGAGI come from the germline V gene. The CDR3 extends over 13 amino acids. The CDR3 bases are TGTGCCAGCAGGACAGGGGGAGGAAACACCATATATTTT. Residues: CASRTGGGNTIYF.